These T cell receptor beta chains were read from a single sample in a study of blood T cells in healthy people across ages. In TCRdb, the 5' RACE reads were re-called with MiXCR into one record per CDR3 protein. Seen here are about 640,000 distinct CDR3 sequences, 58% observed once, and the top ten hold approximately 40%. Material for sequencing was blood. Source of these receptors: a man in his sixties in good health. Both conserved end residues are part of each CDR3. A D gene is named only where the DNA matches it firmly. Rows give clone size only sometimes, using once, few, many, or a class for an expanded clone.

- TRBJ1-4 - TRBV6-6 CASSYPEGGDEKLFF TGTGCCAGCAGTTACCCGGAAGGGGGAGATGAAAAACTGTTTTTT
- TRBJ2-5 few TRBV5-1 CASTLGRIQETQYF TGCGCCAGCACCCTGGGGCGGATCCAAGAGACCCAGTACTTC
TRBD1 TRBJ2-7 - TRBV9 CASSGGTGSPYEQYF TGTGCCAGCAGCGGGGGGACAGGGAGCCCCTACGAGCAGTACTTC
TRBD1 TRBJ2-7 - TRBV4-2 CASSQDPGTGSYEQYF TGTGCCAGCAGCCAAGATCCGGGGACAGGGTCCTACGAGCAGTACTTC
- TRBJ2-7 - TRBV25-1 CASRSPQRDTYEQYF TGTGCCAGCAGATCACCCCAAAGGGATACCTACGAGCAGTACTTC
- TRBJ2-3 few TRBV18 CASSARGDPRTDTQYF TGTGCCAGCTCAGCTCGTGGGGACCCGCGCACAGATACGCAGTATTTT
- TRBJ2-5 - TRBV15 CATSRDPATITRETQYF TGTGCCACCAGCAGAGATCCCGCGACAATTACCCGGGAGACCCAGTACTTC
- TRBJ1-4 - TRBV10-3 CAISQRATNEKLFF TGTGCCATCAGTCAGAGGGCAACTAATGAAAAACTGTTTTTT
- TRBJ2-5 - TRBV20-1 CSARGVLSQETQYF TGCAGTGCTAGAGGAGTCCTTTCCCAAGAGACCCAGTACTTC
- TRBJ2-7 few TRBV20-1 CSAGPTGYEQYF TGCAGTGCTGGCCCCACGGGCTACGAGCAGTACTTC
- TRBJ1-5 - TRBV12-3/TRBV12-4 CASSVDGGQPQHF TGTGCCAGCAGTGTAGATGGGGGTCAGCCCCAGCATTTT
- TRBJ2-1 - TRBV4-1 CASSQDYPGSSYNEQFF TGCGCCAGCAGCCAAGATTATCCGGGGAGCTCCTACAATGAGCAGTTCTTC
- TRBJ1-2 - TRBV29-1 CSVAPSPYGYTF TGCAGCGTTGCACCCTCCCCCTATGGCTACACCTTC
- TRBJ2-1 - TRBV10-2 CASTRDPSYNEQFF TGCGCCAGCACCAGGGATCCCTCCTACAATGAGCAGTTCTTC
TRBD2 TRBJ2-1 - TRBV5-6 CASSGLGTRSFF TGTGCCAGCAGCGGGCTGGGGACTAGGTCGTTCTTC
- TRBJ1-2 - TRBV3-1 CASSQDRNRNGYTF TGTGCCAGCAGCCAAGATAGGAACAGAAATGGCTACACCTTC
TRBD2 TRBJ2-3 - TRBV20-1 CSAQTGTNAGDTQYF TGCAGTGCTCAGACCGGGACTAACGCGGGAGATACGCAGTATTTT
- TRBJ1-2 - TRBV7-2 CASSHRTGNYGYTF TGTGCCAGCAGCCACCGGACCGGGAACTATGGCTACACCTTC
- TRBJ2-3 many TRBV28 CASGGGTDTQYF TGTGCCAGCGGGGGTGGCACAGATACGCAGTATTTT
- TRBJ1-2 - TRBV6-1 CASSGTNTAQLYGYTF TGTGCCAGCAGTGGTACAAACACGGCCCAGCTCTATGGCTACACCTTC
TRBD1 TRBJ2-5 - TRBV10-3 CAIRQGAGEETQYF TGTGCCATCAGACAGGGGGCGGGGGAAGAGACCCAGTACTTC
TRBD2 TRBJ2-1 - TRBV28 CASSGTSGGRSYNEQFF TGTGCCAGTTCCGGGACTAGCGGGGGGCGCTCCTACAATGAGCAGTTCTTC
TRBD1 TRBJ2-1 few TRBV4-1 CASSQEGTGSNEQFF TGCGCCAGCAGCCAAGAAGGGACAGGGTCCAATGAGCAGTTCTTC
TRBD2 TRBJ2-5 - TRBV7-2 CASSFQRGGETQYF TGTGCCAGCAGCTTCCAGCGGGGGGGTGAGACCCAGTACTTC
TRBD1 TRBJ1-1 - TRBV9 CASSATGTGVSTEAFF TGTGCCAGCAGCGCAACCGGGACAGGGGTTTCAACTGAAGCTTTCTTT
- TRBJ2-5 - TRBV29-1 CSVQDSRQETQYF TGCAGCGTTCAAGACAGTCGACAAGAGACCCAGTACTTC
TRBD1 TRBJ2-4 many TRBV7-2 CASSLVGTGAKNIQYF TGTGCCAGCAGCTTAGTCGGGACAGGGGCCAAAAACATTCAGTACTTC
TRBD1 TRBJ2-5 few TRBV5-7 CASSLAGTGGLETQYF TGTGCCAGCAGCTTGGCCGGGACAGGGGGTCTGGAGACCCAGTACTTC
- TRBJ2-1 - TRBV12-3/TRBV12-4 CASTPQGSSYNEQFF TGTGCCAGCACCCCTCAGGGGAGCTCCTACAATGAGCAGTTCTTC
TRBD1 TRBJ1-2 - TRBV24-1 CATSDTDREGGYGYTF TGTGCCACCAGTGACACCGACAGGGAAGGAGGCTATGGCTACACCTTC
- TRBJ1-1 - TRBV10-3 CAISESRTALNTEAFF TGTGCCATCAGTGAGTCGAGGACAGCCTTGAACACTGAAGCTTTCTTT
- TRBJ2-1 - TRBV5-1 CASSLARRAPYNEQFF TGCGCCAGCAGCTTGGCCAGGAGGGCGCCCTACAATGAGCAGTTCTTC
- TRBJ2-5 - TRBV15 CATCLGKGDTQYF TGTGCCACCTGTTTGGGGAAAGGAGATACCCAGTACTTC
- TRBJ2-6 - TRBV2 CASRRGSSGANVLTF TGTGCCAGTAGAAGGGGGTCCTCTGGGGCCAACGTCCTGACTTTC
- TRBJ2-3 - TRBV5-1 CASSFFPGTTSTDTQYF TGCGCCAGCAGCTTCTTTCCGGGGACCACTAGCACAGATACGCAGTATTTT
- TRBJ2-3 few TRBV20-1 CSARRQPSTDTQYF TGCAGTGCTAGAAGACAGCCTAGCACAGATACGCAGTATTTT
TRBD1 TRBJ1-1 - TRBV6-5 CASKLDRANTEAFF TGTGCCAGCAAATTGGACAGGGCGAACACTGAAGCTTTCTTT
TRBD2 TRBJ2-3 once TRBV20-1 CSPSGGLAGRADTQYF TGCAGCCCCAGCGGGGGACTAGCGGGGCGGGCAGATACGCAGTATTTT